What follows are 14 T cell receptor beta chains derived from one specimen sequenced in a study of breast tumors, draining lymph nodes, adjacent tissues. TCRdb re-derived calls from the multiplex PCR reads in MiXCR, one entry per CDR3 protein. The sample gives approximately 150,000 distinct CDR3 sequences, roughly 35% of which show up once; about 3.7% is in the top ten. Axillary draining lymph nodes of breast cancer patients supplied the node samples. Input material: axillary lymph node tissue. The receptor source for this set is a female donor with breast cancer. Some clones in this sample may be carry-over from other donors' samples.

The CDR3: CASREDRRNEQFF. CDR3 nucleotide sequence: TGCGCCAGCAGGGAGGACCGGCGCAATGAGCAGTTCTTC. The chain combines TRBV10-2 with TRBJ2-1; maybe TRBD2 (5 bases). V was clipped by 6 bases and J by 6 bases, with 12 bases between them. The CDR3 sequence is 13 residues long. Germline CDR1 and CDR2: WSHSY and SAAADI.

This clonotype was detected many times. The V gene is TRBV6-5, the J gene TRBJ2-7; no clear D gene. V gave up 1 base and J gave up 7 bases, with 20 bases separating them. Germline V CDR1 and CDR2: MNHEY, SVGAGI. This CDR3 is built from 16 residues. CDR3 sequence: CASSYYPPPGTREQYF. The CDR3 region has the DNA TGTGCCAGCAGTTACTACCCCCCTCCGGGCACGCGTGAGCAGTACTTC.

This clonotype was counted ten times or more. The chain combines TRBV20-1 with TRBJ2-1; 10 bases line up with TRBD2. CDR3 length: 13 residues. V shed 6 bases and J 12 bases; nucleotides not matched to a gene: 11. CDR1 DFQATT and CDR2 SNEGSKA come from the germline V gene (reference sequence). CDR3 DNA: TGCAGTGCCACTAGCGGGGAGAACGGAAGGCAGTTCTTC. Translated: CSATSGENGRQFF.

This clonotype has a count of ten or more. The chain is built from TRBV10-2 and TRBJ2-3, with D maybe TRBD1 (6 bases). Trimming took off 2 bases at V and 0 bases at J, with 9 bases between the two ends. Germline assignment: CDR1 WSHSY and CDR2 SAAADI. This CDR3 has 15 residues. CDR3 DNA sequence: TGCGCCAGCAGTGAGATTGGACAGAGCACAGATACGCAGTATTTT. Encoded protein: CASSEIGQSTDTQYF.

This clonotype has ten or more counts. The V and J genes are TRBV12-3 or TRBV12-4 and TRBJ1-5; D uncertain. The CDR3 is 13 residues long. Deletions cut 1 base from V and 4 bases from J, with 5 bases between. Here the CDR3 DNA reads TGTGCCAGCAGTTTAGAGGTGAATCAGCCCCAGCATTTT. Translation gives CASSLEVNQPQHF.

The sample holds many counts of this clonotype. The chain employs TRBV7-3 and TRBJ2-1; 7 positions match TRBD1. The junction had 2 bases not matched to a gene; V was cut back by 2 bases and J by 7 bases. This CDR3 has 13 residues. Germline V gene sequence: CDR1 SGHTA, CDR2 FQGTGA. The CDR3 region is CASSLDRVNEQFF. The CDR3 bases are TGTGCCAGCAGCTTAGACAGGGTTAATGAGCAGTTCTTC. The variable domain in full, with the rest retrieved from reference TRBV7-3 and TRBJ2-1, is GAGVSQTPSNKVTEKGKYVELRCDPISGHTALYWYRQSLGQGPEFLIYFQGTGAADDSGLPNDRFFAVRPEGSVSTLKIQRTERGDSAVYLCASSLDRVNEQFFGPGTRLTVL.

This clonotype showed up many times. The V call is TRBV6-1, the J call TRBJ2-7; D assignment may be TRBD1 or TRBD2 (6 bases each). The V gene's germline CDR1 is MNHNS and CDR2 SASEGT. The germline V and J ends were trimmed by 3 bases and 6 bases, with 15 bases remaining between them. The CDR3 runs to 14 residues. DNA for the CDR3: TGTGCCAGCAGTGAGCGGTCTAAGGGGGGCGAGCAGTACTTC. This sequence encodes CASSERSKGGEQYF.

A word on this clonotype: This may come from a read error, since a much larger clone is one base off. The rearrangement uses TRBV7-9 and TRBJ2-4; D unclear. The CDR3 contains 15 residues. From germline, CDR1 is SEHNR and CDR2 FQNEAQ (reference sequence). The CDR3 DNA sequence: TGTGCCAGCAGCTTAGATTCGGCGGTCAAAAACATTCAGCACTTC. This sequence encodes CASSLDSAVKNIQHF.

Ten or more counts support this clonotype. The genes are TRBV28 and TRBJ2-1, with TRBD2 matching 8 bases. V lost 5 bases, J lost 8 bases, and 5 bases stayed unmatched. Germline CDR1 MDHEN, CDR2 SYDVKM. This CDR3 contains 13 residues. For the CDR3, the DNA is TGTGCCAGCAGTGGCGGGGGGTCCCATGAGCAGTTCTTC. It specifies CASSGGGSHEQFF. Filled out from reference TRBV28 and TRBJ2-1, the complete variable domain reads DVKVTQSSRYLVKRTGEKVFLECVQDMDHENMFWYRQDPGLGLRLIYFSYDVKMKEKGDIPEGYSVSREKKERFSLILESASTNQTSMYLCASSGGGSHEQFFGPGTRLTVL.

As regards this clonotype: A much larger clone sits a single nucleotide away, making a read error possible. Given the absence of the conserved phenylalanine or tryptophan at the CDR3 end, a read error is likely. The V call is TRBV7-9, the J call TRBJ2-5; D tentatively reads TRBD1 or TRBD2 (5 bases each). The CDR3 loop spans 14 amino acids. V lost 1 base, J lost 5 bases, and 11 bases lay in between. Per germline, CDR1 SEHNR and CDR2 FQNEAQ (reference sequence). For the CDR3, the DNA is TGTGCCAGCAGCTTAGACGGGACGGCGGAGACCCAGTACCTC. It translates to CASSLDGTAETQYL.

The chain recombines TRBV10-3 with TRBJ1-5, with TRBD1 as a possible D gene (6 bases). This CDR3 has 11 amino acids. The germline V gene has CDR1 ENHRY and CDR2 SYGVKD. Trimming left V 11 bases short and J 13 bases short, with 18 bases between. The CDR3 nucleotides read TGTGCCCTCACTGGCGGGGACACTCAGCATTTT. As protein: CALTGGDTQHF.

Note on this clonotype: This sequence may be a read error, since a much larger clone differs from it by one base. The gene calls are TRBV9 and TRBJ2-2; 9 bases match TRBD1. The junction had 17 bases not matched to a gene; V was cut back by 7 bases and J by 13 bases. The CDR3 loop spans 15 amino acids. Germline V gene data show CDR1 as SGDLS and CDR2 as YYNGEE. The CDR3 here is CASGLGTGSDVGLFF. CDR3 DNA sequence: TGTGCCAGCGGCCTGGGGACAGGGAGCGACGTGGGGCTGTTTTTT.

The chain carries TRBV3-1 and TRBJ1-4; tentatively, D is TRBD1 (5 bases). With 0 bases removed from V and 14 bases from J, the gap between germline ends came to 13 bases. The CDR3 length is 13 residues. The germline V gene has CDR1 LGHDT and CDR2 YNNKEL (reference sequence). The CDR3 DNA is TGTGCCAGCAGCCAAGATTCGGGAGGGGTGCTGTTTTTT. It codes for CASSQDSGGVLFF. The variable domain in full, with the rest retrieved from reference TRBV3-1 and TRBJ1-4, is DTAVSQTPKYLVTQMGNDKSIKCEQNLGHDTMYWYKQDSKKFLKIMFSYNNKELIINETVPNRFSPKSPDKAHLNLHINSLELGDSAVYFCASSQDSGGVLFFGSGTQLSVL.

This clonotype occurred many times. This chain uses TRBV24-1 with TRBJ1-4; a possible D gene is TRBD1 (5 bases). This CDR3 spans 12 amino acids. Germline values: CDR1 KGHDR, CDR2 SFDVKD. Between the trimmed V and J ends, which lost 5 bases and 8 bases, there was a span of 8 bases. The CDR3 coding sequence is TGTGCCACCAGTGCCCAGGGCGAAAAACTGTTTTTT. Encoded protein: CATSAQGEKLFF.